This TCR beta chain was sequenced for a study of shared clonotypes between healthy human individuals (dated by TCRdb to 2020 to 2022). With respect to the entire study: The cohort comprised two women and a few men aged 18 to 49 years. Per donor, three plates each were used for CD4 naive and CD4 memory, two for CD8 naive, and one for CD8 memory. To estimate repertoire size and how much clonotype sharing occurs between individuals, the study deeply sequenced the blood TCR repertoires of roughly 5 healthy adults. To increase sequencing depth and limit assay-specific biases, different laboratories used diverse techniques to prepare libraries and sequence TCR repertoires. Per donor, leukapheresis produced somewhere between about 0.8 and 9 billion PBMCs. The full study reports these points: Larger estimated clonotype richness was generally found for naive subsets than for memory subsets. Sampling was restricted to blood, and TCR repertoires in tissue are likely to differ from TCR repertoires in blood. Compared with non-shared clonotypes, the clonotypes found in all four sorted-subset donors had higher generation probabilities. Because the study included only a small number of donors, the genetic and exposure-history diversity represented was limited. Pairwise subsampling indicated that sequencing depth was expected to affect the degree of clonotype sharing among donors. Sharing across several donors was observed for about 4.8% of naive CD4, under 4% of naive CD8, 2% to 2.5% of memory CD4, and roughly 0.4% of memory CD8 clonotypes. Rarefaction of sorted-subset datasets indicated incomplete sequencing despite the large sequencing depth.

For the CD8 naive samples, CD45RO-negative cells were positively selected for CCR7, yielding a CD45RA+CCR7+ population from which TemRA cells were excluded. Healthy HIV-negative adults with no recently reported acute infections or vaccinations were included as donors. All donors were Caucasian adults living in Nashville, Tennessee, USA. Blood was collected by leukapheresis, and PBMCs were isolated by Ficoll-Histopaque density gradient centrifugation and then cryopreserved in liquid nitrogen vapor phase. Analytical flow cytometry was used to check the purity and quantity of every magnetically sorted T cell population. Genomic DNA was isolated from every sorted fraction and measured by UV absorbance on a Nanodrop 2000c. In the case of this clone: This receptor's antigen is unknown. No base-level quality is on record; no much larger clone is a single base apart.

TCR CDR3 regions were amplified from genomic DNA by multiplex PCR using the deep immunoSEQ assay. Genomic DNA extracted from each cell subset was distributed evenly over all wells of several immunoSEQ 96-well plates, and each plate served as one replicate. For sorted subsets, about 0.2 ug genomic DNA, equal to 25,000 to 35,000 T cell genomes, was loaded into each replicate PCR. Purified libraries were measured with a Qubit 3.0 fluorometer, size-checked on a Bioanalyzer 2100, and measured again with the KAPA Library Quantification kit. Every immunoSEQ 96-well plate was sequenced on a dedicated single-read 150-cycle Illumina NextSeq 550 flow cell. On the authors' methods: Because the immunoSEQ output included only junctional sequences and no quality scores, the filtering could not be the same as the filtering used for full-length reads. To assign V/J genes and CDR3, sequences were annotated using PyIR, a Python wrapper for IgBLAST v1.9, with IMGT germline references. Reads were filtered out if the reads had weak V/J assignments (E-value above 1e-6), no CDR3, stop codons, out-of-frame junctions, or ambiguous translated residues. V3J clonotypes were defined as sequences sharing the same inferred V gene, J gene, and CDR3 amino acid sequence. Percentage overlap between repertoires was computed as shared unique clonotypes divided by the size of the smaller repertoire. Three approaches were used to assess repertoire richness: RTK rarefaction, the Chao1 estimator, and Recon v2.1 estimates of unobserved clonotypes. Generation probabilities for all TCRbeta clonotypes obtained by the gDNA method from several donors were computed using OLGA. In TCRdb, the immuneACCESS table is reduced to in-frame sequences with V and J assigned. These tables do not hold every clone; where another copy was compared, an unresolved V gene accounts for under half, and the others remain unexplained. V and J calls and clone size follow that table, whereas D and trimming were derived from the DNA. The sample has some 600,000 clones on record, approximately 96% of them singletons. Roughly 0.12% of the sample is in the top ten clones.

This receptor was identified in a woman in her twenties or thirties in good health. Sequencing was carried out using naive CD8+ T cells sorted from blood. The sample's cell subset or site label is to be understood as: CD45RA+CCR7+.

CDR3 region: CASSEGGSSTDTQYF. The DNA sequence is given as TGTGCCAGCAGCGAGGGGGGCTCTAGCACAGATACGCAGTATTTT. The rearrangement joined TRBV9 to TRBJ2-3, with the D assignment possibly TRBD1 or TRBD2, given 6 matching bases for each. The trim is 3 bases for V and 0 bases for J, with a gap of 11 bases between the germline ends. CDR1 and CDR2 are drawn from the germline V gene: SGDLS, YYNGEE. CDR3 length: 15 amino acids, cysteine to phenylalanine. Solely the CDR3 DNA is kept, with 45 bases framed from the first base.